Below, 25 T cell receptor beta chains from the same sample are listed, as sequenced in a study of T cell responses to AZD1222 COVID-19 vaccine. Sequencing used immunoSEQ multiplex PCR; TCRdb keeps in-frame clones, though not all of them. This table holds 130,000 or so clones, over 75% found once. Sequencing was performed on peripheral blood, taken on day 0 of AZD1222 vaccination. Receptors were obtained from an adult in good health.

V is TRBV6-5 and J is TRBJ1-1; no definite D call. V was pared by 8 bases and J by 4 bases, with 8 bases between. The CDR3 is 11 amino acids. The V gene's germline CDR1 is MNHEY and CDR2 SVGAGI. The CDR3 DNA is TGTGCCAGCCGGGGTGGCACTGAAGCTTTCTTT. Translated: CASRGGTEAFF.

The V gene is TRBV28, the J gene TRBJ2-2; D is unclear. The CDR3 spans 15 residues. Germline CDR1 reads MDHEN; CDR2 reads SYDVKM. Trimming took 2 bases from V and 0 from J, leaving 7 bases between them. DNA for the CDR3: TGTGCCAGCAGTTTAGCAGGAGCGAACACCGGGGAGCTGTTTTTT. This encodes CASSLAGANTGELFF.

The chain has TRBV19 and TRBJ1-5; 7 nucleotides agree with TRBD1. The trim removed 5 bases at V and 4 bases at J, leaving 8 bases unmatched. Germline V lookup: CDR1 LNHDA, CDR2 SQIVND (reference sequence). The CDR3 is made up of 15 amino acids. In DNA, the CDR3 is TGTGCCAGTAGTGTTGAGACAGGGCATAATCAGCCCCAGCATTTT. The encoded protein is CASSVETGHNQPQHF. Using reference TRBV19 and TRBJ1-5 for the parts outside the CDR3, the full variable domain is DGGITQSPKYLFRKEGQNVTLSCEQNLNHDAMYWYRQDPGQGLRLIYYSQIVNDFQKGDIAEGYSVSREKKESFPLTVTSAQKNPTAFYLCASSVETGHNQPQHFGDGTRLSIL.

The J gene is TRBJ1-4, the V gene TRBV27; D gene unclear. Germline V CDR1 and CDR2: MNHEY, SMNVEV (reference sequence). V was shortened by 5 bases and J by 8 bases, with 15 bases between the two germline ends. There are 14 residues in the CDR3. CDR3 loop: CASSPDGLGEKLFF. The CDR3 region has the DNA TGTGCCAGCAGTCCGGACGGCCTGGGCGAAAAACTGTTTTTT.

The chain links TRBV18 to TRBJ1-5; tentative D call: TRBD1 (6 bases). CDR1 is KGHSH and CDR2 is LQKENI in the germline V gene. The CDR3 contains 16 residues. Trimming removed 0 bases at V and 1 base at J, with 10 bases between. In DNA form, the CDR3 reads TGTGCCAGCTCACCACCGGGGGCGGGGAGCAATCAGCCCCAGCATTTT. This gives the protein CASSPPGAGSNQPQHF.

The chain employs TRBV9 and TRBJ1-3; TRBD1 aligns across 7 bases. Germline values: CDR1 SGDLS, CDR2 YYNGEE. This CDR3 is 17 amino acids long. J lost 0 bases, V lost 5 bases, and 11 bases had no gene match. Here the CDR3 reads CASSPSGGAHSGNTIYF. Written as DNA, the CDR3 is TGTGCCAGCAGTCCATCAGGGGGGGCACACTCTGGAAACACCATATATTTT.

The chain joins TRBV20-1 to TRBJ1-2; a weak D match, TRBD1 (5 bases). Trimming pared 5 bases from V and 4 bases from J, leaving 8 bases between. The V gene's germline CDR1 is DFQATT and CDR2 SNEGSKA (reference sequence). The CDR3 contains 11 residues. CDR3 bases: TGCAGTGCTGAACAGGTCTATGGCTACACCTTC. Translation: CSAEQVYGYTF.

The V gene is TRBV3-1 (or the pseudogene TRBV3-2), the J gene TRBJ2-7; maybe TRBD1 (5 bases). The CDR3 contains 13 residues. CDR1 LGHDT and CDR2 YNNKEL come from the germline V gene (reference sequence). Trimming took off 1 base at V and 3 bases at J, with 7 bases between the two ends. CDR3 protein: CASSQGTFYEQYF. CDR3 in DNA: TGTGCCAGCAGCCAAGGGACATTCTACGAGCAGTACTTC.

V and J are TRBV28 and TRBJ1-3, with D possibly being TRBD1 (6 bases). CDR1 is MDHEN, CDR2 SYDVKM, per germline. Between the trimmed V and J ends, which lost 10 bases and 2 bases, there was a span of 18 bases. The CDR3 contains 15 residues. Here the CDR3 reads CATLGGLGTGNTIYF. DNA of the CDR3: TGTGCCACCCTTGGGGGGCTGGGGACTGGAAACACCATATATTTT.

The chain is built from TRBV7-6 and TRBJ1-5; D not certain. CDR3 size: 13 residues. Trimming shortened V by 2 bases and J by 7 bases, and 9 bases separated the two germline ends. Germline V CDR1 and CDR2: SGHVS, FNYEAQ. The CDR3 DNA is TGTGCCAGCAGCTTACAAGAAGAACAGCCCCAGCATTTT. It translates to CASSLQEEQPQHF. Full variable domain (remainder filled in from reference TRBV7-6 and TRBJ1-5): GAGVSQSPRYKVTKRGQDVALRCDPISGHVSLYWYRQALGQGPEFLTYFNYEAQQDKSGLPNDRFSAERPEGSISTLTIQRTEQRDSAMYRCASSLQEEQPQHFGDGTRLSIL.

The rearrangement links TRBV7-8 to TRBJ2-3; D not certain. V lost 1 base and J lost 6, with 11 bases in between. The germline V gene has CDR1 SGHVS and CDR2 FQNEAQ. The length of the CDR3 is 14 residues. The CDR3, as DNA: TGTGCCAGCAGCTTAGTACACGAAGAGGATACGCAGTATTTT. This gives the protein CASSLVHEEDTQYF.

The table lists this clone with a few counts. The rearrangement joins TRBV4-3 to TRBJ2-1; no clear D. Trimming removed 4 bases from V and 6 bases from J, with 10 bases in between. Germline V gene lookup returns CDR1 LGHNA and CDR2 YSLEER. The CDR3 spans 13 residues. CDR3 DNA: TGCGCCAGCAGCCGAGGTCCCGCCAATGAGCAGTTCTTC. Its protein is CASSRGPANEQFF.

This chain links TRBV6-1 with TRBJ1-1; no firm D call. The germline V gene has CDR1 MNHNS and CDR2 SASEGT. The CDR3 has 14 residues. Trimming took 2 bases from V and 5 from J, leaving 12 bases between them. The CDR3 reads CASSEKGSGTEAFF. The CDR3 DNA reads as TGTGCCAGCAGTGAAAAAGGGAGTGGGACTGAAGCTTTCTTT.

The CDR3 nucleotides read TGTGCCACTAGGTCACGGGGTAATATAGGCTATGGCTACACCTTC. Amino acid sequence: CATRSRGNIGYGYTF. The chain combines TRBV15 with TRBJ1-2; D is unclear. V was cut by 9 bases and J by 4 bases, with 21 bases left in between. The germline gives CDR1 LNHNV, CDR2 YYDKDF (reference sequence). The CDR3 is 15 residues long.

V usage is TRBV7-2 and J usage is TRBJ2-7; D remains ambiguous. This CDR3 is built from 12 residues. Germline V gene lookup returns CDR1 SGHTA and CDR2 FQGNSA. V dropped 1 base and J dropped 5 bases, with 6 bases sitting between them. As DNA, the CDR3 is TGTGCCAGCAGCTTAGGCCCGGACGAGCAGTACTTC. This translates into CASSLGPDEQYF.

The chain uses TRBV19 and TRBJ1-2; D call uncertain. V gave up 3 bases and J gave up 8 bases, with 13 bases separating them. Germline-derived CDR1 and CDR2 are LNHDA and SQIVND (reference sequence). The CDR3 is made up of 13 amino acids. The CDR3 DNA is TGTGCCAGTAGTATCCCCGGGGTTCGCGGCTACACCTTC. This gives the protein CASSIPGVRGYTF.

The chain combines TRBV2 with TRBJ1-2; D is possibly TRBD1 (6 bases). V dropped 7 bases and J dropped 1 base, with 13 bases sitting between them. Germline V lookup: CDR1 SNHLY, CDR2 FYNNEI. The CDR3 totals 14 residues. The CDR3 region has the DNA TGTGCCAGCACCCTGACAGGAAATAACTATGGCTACACCTTC. Translation gives CASTLTGNNYGYTF.

The chain links TRBV10-3 to TRBJ2-5; tentative D call: TRBD1 (6 bases). CDR1 is ENHRY and CDR2 is SYGVKD in the germline V gene. V gave up 8 bases and J gave up 2 bases, with 6 bases separating them. This CDR3 comprises 11 residues. CDR3 sequence: CAIGQQETQYF. Here the CDR3 DNA reads TGTGCCATCGGACAGCAAGAGACCCAGTACTTC.

The chain employs TRBV27 and TRBJ1-1; the D is unclear. This CDR3 is built from 14 residues. With 5 bases removed from V and 7 bases from J, the gap between germline ends came to 17 bases. Germline values: CDR1 MNHEY, CDR2 SMNVEV (reference sequence). This chain's CDR3 is CASSTHSNNDEAFF. DNA of the CDR3: TGTGCCAGCAGTACCCACTCGAATAACGATGAAGCTTTCTTT.

V gene TRBV9 combines with J gene TRBJ2-2; unclear D gene. Trimming pared 2 bases from V and 4 bases from J, leaving 3 bases between. CDR3 length: 12 amino acids. The germline gives CDR1 SGDLS, CDR2 YYNGEE. Written as DNA, the CDR3 is TGTGCCAGCAGCGTCCGCACCGGGGAGCTGTTTTTT. This translates into CASSVRTGELFF.

This sequence joins TRBV21-1 and TRBJ1-4. TRBV21-1 represents a pseudogene. This CDR3 is 13 amino acids long. The CDR3 DNA reads TGTGCCAGCGGAGCGGGAGATAATGAAAAACTGTTTTTT. Its protein is CASGAGDNEKLFF.

The chain has TRBV19 and TRBJ2-3, with a possible D match to TRBD2 (5 bases). V was trimmed by 7 bases and J by 1 base, leaving 12 bases between them. The germline CDR1 and CDR2 sequences are LNHDA and SQIVND (reference sequence). The CDR3 consists of 14 residues. CDR3 sequence (DNA): TGTGCCAGTAACGGCGGGTGGCGCACAGATACGCAGTATTTT. This translates into CASNGGWRTDTQYF.

The rearrangement joins TRBV18 to TRBJ2-7; D is unresolved. The germline CDR1 and CDR2 sequences are KGHSH and LQKENI. Trimming stripped 6 bases from V and 4 bases from J, with 19 bases between. This CDR3 region has 15 residues. The CDR3 sequence: CASSTPGKGTYEQYF. CDR3 sequence (DNA): TGTGCCAGCTCCACACCAGGAAAGGGAACATACGAGCAGTACTTC.

The CDR3 bases are TGTGCCAGCTCATCGACAAGGCTTGACACCGGGGAGCTGTTTTTT. This translates into CASSSTRLDTGELFF. The J gene is TRBJ2-2, the V gene TRBV18; D is uncertain. The germline V and J ends were trimmed by 5 bases and 3 bases, with 13 bases remaining between them. The CDR3 sequence is 15 residues long. Germline V lookup: CDR1 KGHSH, CDR2 LQKENI.

The chain joins TRBV6-5 to TRBJ1-1; D uncertain. V was clipped by 4 bases and J by 0 bases, with 12 bases between them. The CDR3 consists of 15 residues. Germline V CDR1 and CDR2: MNHEY, SVGAGI. The CDR3 region has the DNA TGTGCCAGCAGTTCCCCAGGCGTTATGAACACTGAAGCTTTCTTT. Encoded protein: CASSSPGVMNTEAFF.